The sequence of this TCR beta chain was determined in a study of blood T cells in healthy people across ages. Regarding the study as a whole: The authors considered diversity estimates from one million T cells to be underestimates.

It was with a sample-barcoded 5' primer and a J-beta primer mix that a second PCR of roughly 6 to 12 cycles was run. TCRdb re-derived calls from the 5' RACE reads in MiXCR, one entry per CDR3 protein. The data contain some 710,000 distinct CDR3 sequences, around 50% of them singletons. Per the germline V gene, CDR1 is MDHEN and CDR2 is SYDVKM. The CDR3 length is 14 residues. The trim removed 10 bases at V and 13 bases at J, leaving 18 bases unmatched. This clonotype showed up just a few times. Its antigen is not known. J is TRBJ1-5 and V is TRBV28; 8 nucleotides align to TRBD1. The sequenced sample was blood. The sequence was collected from an elderly man in good health. The CDR3 DNA is TGTGCCACCAGGAGGACAGGGCCCCAAATACAGCAGCATTTT. Translating it yields CATRRTGPQIQQHF.